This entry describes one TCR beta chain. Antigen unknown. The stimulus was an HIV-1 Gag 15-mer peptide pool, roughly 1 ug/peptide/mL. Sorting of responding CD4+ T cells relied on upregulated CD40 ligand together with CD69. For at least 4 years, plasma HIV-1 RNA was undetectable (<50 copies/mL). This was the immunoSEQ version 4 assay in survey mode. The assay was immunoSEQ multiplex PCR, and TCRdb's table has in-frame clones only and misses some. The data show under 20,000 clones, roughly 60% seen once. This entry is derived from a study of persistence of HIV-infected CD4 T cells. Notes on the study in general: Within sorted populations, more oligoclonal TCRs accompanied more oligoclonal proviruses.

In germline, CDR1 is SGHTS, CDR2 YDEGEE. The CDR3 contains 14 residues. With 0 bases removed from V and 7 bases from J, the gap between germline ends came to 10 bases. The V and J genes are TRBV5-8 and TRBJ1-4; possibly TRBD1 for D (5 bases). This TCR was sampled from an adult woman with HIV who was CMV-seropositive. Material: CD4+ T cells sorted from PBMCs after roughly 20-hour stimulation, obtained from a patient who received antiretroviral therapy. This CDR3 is CASSLDQGTEKLFF. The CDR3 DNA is TGTGCCAGCAGCTTGGACCAGGGTACTGAAAAACTGTTTTTT.